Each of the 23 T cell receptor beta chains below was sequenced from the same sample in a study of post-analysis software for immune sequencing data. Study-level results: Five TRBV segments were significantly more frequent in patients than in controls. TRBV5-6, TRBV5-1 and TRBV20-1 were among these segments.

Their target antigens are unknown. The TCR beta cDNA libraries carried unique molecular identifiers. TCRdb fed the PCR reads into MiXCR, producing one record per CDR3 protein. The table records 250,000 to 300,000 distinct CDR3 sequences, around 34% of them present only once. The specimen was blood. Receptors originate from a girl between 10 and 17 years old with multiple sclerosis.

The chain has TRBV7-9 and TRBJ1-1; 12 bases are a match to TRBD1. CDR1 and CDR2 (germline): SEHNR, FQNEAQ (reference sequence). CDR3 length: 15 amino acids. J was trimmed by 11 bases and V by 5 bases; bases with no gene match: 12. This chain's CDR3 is CASSAMGQGAMRAFF. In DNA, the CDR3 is TGTGCCAGCAGCGCTATGGGACAGGGGGCAATGCGCGCTTTCTTT.

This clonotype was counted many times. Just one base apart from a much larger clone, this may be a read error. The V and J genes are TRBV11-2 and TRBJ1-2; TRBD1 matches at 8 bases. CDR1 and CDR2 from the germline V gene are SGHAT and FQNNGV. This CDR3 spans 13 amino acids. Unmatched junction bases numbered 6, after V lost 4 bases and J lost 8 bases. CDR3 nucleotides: TGTGCCAGCAGCTCCGGACAGGGTGGAGGCTACACCTTC. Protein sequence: CASSSGQGGGYTF.

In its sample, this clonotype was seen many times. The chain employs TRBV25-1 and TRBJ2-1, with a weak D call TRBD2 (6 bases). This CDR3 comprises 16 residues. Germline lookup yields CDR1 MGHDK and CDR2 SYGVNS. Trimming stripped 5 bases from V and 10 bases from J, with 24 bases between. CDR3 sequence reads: CASSSVRSGRLREQFF. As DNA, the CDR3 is TGTGCCAGCAGTTCCGTGCGGAGTGGGAGGCTACGGGAGCAGTTCTTC. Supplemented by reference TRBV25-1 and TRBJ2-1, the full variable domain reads EADIYQTPRYLVIGTGKKITLECSQTMGHDKMYWYQQDPGMELHLIHYSYGVNSTEKGDLSSESTVSRIRTEHFPLTLESARPSHTSQYLCASSSVRSGRLREQFFGPGTRLTVL.

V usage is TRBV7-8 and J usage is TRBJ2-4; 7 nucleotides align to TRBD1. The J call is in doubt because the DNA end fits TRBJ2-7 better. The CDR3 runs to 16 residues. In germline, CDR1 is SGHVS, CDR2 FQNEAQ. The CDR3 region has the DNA TGTGCCAGCAGCGCGACCCCCGGACAGGTTTCCTACGAGCAGTACTTC. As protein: CASSATPGQVSYEQYF.

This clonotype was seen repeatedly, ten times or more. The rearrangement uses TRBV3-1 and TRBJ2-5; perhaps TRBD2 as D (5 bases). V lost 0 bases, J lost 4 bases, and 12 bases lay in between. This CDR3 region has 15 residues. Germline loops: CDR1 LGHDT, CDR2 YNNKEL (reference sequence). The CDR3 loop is CASSQDTGSSETQYF. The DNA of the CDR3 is TGTGCCAGCAGCCAAGATACGGGGAGTTCAGAGACCCAGTACTTC.

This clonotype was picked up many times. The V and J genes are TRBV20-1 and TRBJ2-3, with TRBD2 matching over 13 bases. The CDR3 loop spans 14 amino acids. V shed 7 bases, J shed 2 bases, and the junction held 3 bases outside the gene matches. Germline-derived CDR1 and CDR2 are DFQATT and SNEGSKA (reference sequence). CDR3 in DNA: TGCAGTGGACTAGCGGGGGGCCCCACAGATACGCAGTATTTT. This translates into CSGLAGGPTDTQYF.

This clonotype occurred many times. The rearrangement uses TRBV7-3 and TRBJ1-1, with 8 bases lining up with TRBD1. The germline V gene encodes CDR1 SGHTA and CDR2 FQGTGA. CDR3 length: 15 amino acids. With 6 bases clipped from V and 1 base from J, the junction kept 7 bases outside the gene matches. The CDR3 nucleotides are TGTGCCAGCAGACCGACAGGGGACGAGAACACTGAAGCTTTCTTT. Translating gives CASRPTGDENTEAFF.

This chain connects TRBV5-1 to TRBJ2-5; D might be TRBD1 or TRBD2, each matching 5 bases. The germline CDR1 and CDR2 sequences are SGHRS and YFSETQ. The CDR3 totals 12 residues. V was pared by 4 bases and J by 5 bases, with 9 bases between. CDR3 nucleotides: TGCGCCAGCAGCGGGGACCGGGAGACCCAGTACTTC. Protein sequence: CASSGDRETQYF.

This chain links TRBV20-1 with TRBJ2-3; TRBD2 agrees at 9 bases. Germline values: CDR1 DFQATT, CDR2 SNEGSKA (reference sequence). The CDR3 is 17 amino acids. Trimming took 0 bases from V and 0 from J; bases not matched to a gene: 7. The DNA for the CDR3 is TGCAGTGCTAGAGATCGCCTAGCGGGATCTAGCACAGATACGCAGTATTTT. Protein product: CSARDRLAGSSTDTQYF.

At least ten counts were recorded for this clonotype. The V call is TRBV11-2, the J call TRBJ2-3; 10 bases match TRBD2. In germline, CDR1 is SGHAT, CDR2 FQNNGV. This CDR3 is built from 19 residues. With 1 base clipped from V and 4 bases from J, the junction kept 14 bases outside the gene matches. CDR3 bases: TGTGCCAGCAGCTTAGGCAGGACTAGCGGTCGCCGTGTCGCAGATACGCAGTATTTT. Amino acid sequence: CASSLGRTSGRRVADTQYF.

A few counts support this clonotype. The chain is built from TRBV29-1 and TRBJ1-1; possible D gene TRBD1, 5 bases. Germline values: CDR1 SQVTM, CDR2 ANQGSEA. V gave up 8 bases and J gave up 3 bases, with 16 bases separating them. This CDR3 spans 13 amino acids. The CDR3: CSLRRGQDTEAFF. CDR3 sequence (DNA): TGCAGCCTACGAAGGGGCCAGGACACTGAAGCTTTCTTT.

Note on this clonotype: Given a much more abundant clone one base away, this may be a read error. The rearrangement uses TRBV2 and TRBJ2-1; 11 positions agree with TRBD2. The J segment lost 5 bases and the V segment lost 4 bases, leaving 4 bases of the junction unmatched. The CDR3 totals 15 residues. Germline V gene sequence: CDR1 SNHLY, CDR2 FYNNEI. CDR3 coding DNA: TGTGCCAGCAGTGGGGGACTAGCGGCGAACAATGAGCAGTTCTTC. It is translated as CASSGGLAANNEQFF.

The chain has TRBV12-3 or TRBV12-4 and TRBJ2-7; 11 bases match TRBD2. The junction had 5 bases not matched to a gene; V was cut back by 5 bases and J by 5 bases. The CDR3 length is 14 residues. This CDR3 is CASSPDSGRDEQYF. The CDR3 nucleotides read TGTGCCAGCAGTCCCGATAGCGGGAGGGACGAGCAGTACTTC.

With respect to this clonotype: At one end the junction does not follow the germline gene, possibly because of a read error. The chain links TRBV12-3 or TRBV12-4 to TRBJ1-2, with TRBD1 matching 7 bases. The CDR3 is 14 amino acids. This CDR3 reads CASSRPGQHYGYTF. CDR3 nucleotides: TGTGCTAGCAGTCGCCCGGGACAGCACTATGGCTACACCTTC.

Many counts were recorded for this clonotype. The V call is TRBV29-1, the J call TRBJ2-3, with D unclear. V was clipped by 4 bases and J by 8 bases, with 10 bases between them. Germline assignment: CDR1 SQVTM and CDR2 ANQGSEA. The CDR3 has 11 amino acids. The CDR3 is CSVGAVGTQYF. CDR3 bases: TGCAGCGTTGGGGCCGTGGGTACGCAGTATTTT.

CDR3 bases: TGTGCCAGCAGTAATACAGGGAGAGCAGATATGGAATATTTT. Amino acids: CASSNTGRADMEYF. This chain uses TRBV12-3 or TRBV12-4 with TRBJ2-3; D is perhaps TRBD1 (6 bases). The V end was cut by 5 bases, the J end by 15 bases, with 24 bases between. This CDR3 region has 14 residues.

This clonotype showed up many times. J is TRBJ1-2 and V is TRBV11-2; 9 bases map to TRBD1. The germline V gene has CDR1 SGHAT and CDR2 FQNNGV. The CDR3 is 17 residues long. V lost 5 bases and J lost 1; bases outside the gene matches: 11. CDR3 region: CASSPLQGAVINYGYTF. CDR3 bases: TGTGCCAGCAGCCCATTACAGGGGGCGGTGATTAACTATGGCTACACCTTC.

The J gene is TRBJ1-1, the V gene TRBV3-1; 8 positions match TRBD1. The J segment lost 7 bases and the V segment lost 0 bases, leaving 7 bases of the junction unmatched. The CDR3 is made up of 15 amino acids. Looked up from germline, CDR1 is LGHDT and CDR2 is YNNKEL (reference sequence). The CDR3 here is CASSQDGQGLGEAFF. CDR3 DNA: TGTGCCAGCAGCCAAGATGGACAGGGACTGGGTGAAGCTTTCTTT.

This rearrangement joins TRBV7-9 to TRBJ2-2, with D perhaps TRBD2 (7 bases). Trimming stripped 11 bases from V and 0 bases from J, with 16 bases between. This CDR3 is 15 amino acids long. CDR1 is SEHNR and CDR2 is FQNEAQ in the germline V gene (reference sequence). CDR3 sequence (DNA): TGTGCCTTTTCCCGGGGGGCCACGAACACCGGGGAGCTGTTTTTT. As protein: CAFSRGATNTGELFF.

DNA of the CDR3: TGCAGTGCTAAACCGGGACAGCTTTACGATGAGCAGTTCTTC. As protein: CSAKPGQLYDEQFF. The rearrangement uses TRBV20-1 and TRBJ2-1; the match to TRBD1 covers 7 bases. The CDR3 runs 14 residues. From germline, CDR1 is DFQATT and CDR2 SNEGSKA (reference sequence). V lost 4 bases, J lost 8 bases, and 11 bases stayed unmatched.

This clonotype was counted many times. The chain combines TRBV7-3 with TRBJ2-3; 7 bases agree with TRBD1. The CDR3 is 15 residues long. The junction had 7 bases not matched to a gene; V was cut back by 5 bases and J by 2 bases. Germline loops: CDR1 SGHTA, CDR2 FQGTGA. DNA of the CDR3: TGTGCCAGCAGCCCCCCCGGGACAGCCACAGATACGCAGTATTTT. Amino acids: CASSPPGTATDTQYF.

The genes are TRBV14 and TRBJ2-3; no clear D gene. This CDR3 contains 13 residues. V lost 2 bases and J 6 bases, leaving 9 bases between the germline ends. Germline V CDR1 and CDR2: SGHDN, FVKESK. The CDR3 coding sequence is TGTGCCAGCAGCCAATACGCGGTCGATACGCAGTATTTT. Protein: CASSQYAVDTQYF. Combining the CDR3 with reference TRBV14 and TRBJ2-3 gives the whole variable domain EAGVTQFPSHSVIEKGQTVTLRCDPISGHDNLYWYRRVMGKEIKFLLHFVKESKQDESGMPNNRFLAERTGGTYSTLKVQPAELEDSGVYFCASSQYAVDTQYFGPGTRLTVL.

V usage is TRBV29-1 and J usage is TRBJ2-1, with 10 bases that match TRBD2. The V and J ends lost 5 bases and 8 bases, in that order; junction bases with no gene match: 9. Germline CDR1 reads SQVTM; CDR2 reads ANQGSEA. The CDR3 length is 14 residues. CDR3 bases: TGCAGCGTTACGGCTAGCGGGAGTCTAGATGAGCAGTTCTTC. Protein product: CSVTASGSLDEQFF.